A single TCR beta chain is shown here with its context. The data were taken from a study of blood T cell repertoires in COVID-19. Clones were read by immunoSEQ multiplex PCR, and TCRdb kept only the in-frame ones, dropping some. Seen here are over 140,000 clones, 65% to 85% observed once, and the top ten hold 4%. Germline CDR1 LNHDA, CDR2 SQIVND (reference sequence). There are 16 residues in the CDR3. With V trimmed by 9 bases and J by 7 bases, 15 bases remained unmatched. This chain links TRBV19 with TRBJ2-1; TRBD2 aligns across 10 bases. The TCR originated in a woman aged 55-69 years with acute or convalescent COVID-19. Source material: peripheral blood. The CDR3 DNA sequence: TGTGCCAGCGGACCTCTAGCGGGAGCCCTAGTGAATGAGCAGTTCTTC. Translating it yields CASGPLAGALVNEQFF.